This TCR beta chain was captured in a study of blood T cell repertoires in COVID-19. Study-level information: Researchers got acute and convalescent COVID-19 samples from the United States, Italy and Spain. PBMCs, B-cell-depleted T cells, or T cells were the source of the cDNA or gDNA that made up the material.

Per germline, CDR1 LNHDA and CDR2 SQIVND (reference sequence). The CDR3 is 13 residues long. V was clipped by 4 bases and J by 4 bases; unmatched bases: 2. Source study methods: Estimates of nucleated cell counts were drawn from the amplification of reference gene primers. TCRdb keeps only in-frame clones here, not all; method: immunoSEQ multiplex PCR. The DNA gave D and trimming, while V, J and clone size come from that table. The profile shows some 110,000 clones, approximately 90% of them singletons. The rearrangement joins TRBV19 to TRBJ1-1, with 8 bases that match TRBD1. The clonotype was recovered from a human donor with active COVID-19. The donor label of this sample is uncertain. What was sequenced was peripheral blood. The CDR3 DNA is TGTGCCAGTAGTACAACAGGGGGCACTGAAGCTTTCTTT. Its translation: CASSTTGGTEAFF.